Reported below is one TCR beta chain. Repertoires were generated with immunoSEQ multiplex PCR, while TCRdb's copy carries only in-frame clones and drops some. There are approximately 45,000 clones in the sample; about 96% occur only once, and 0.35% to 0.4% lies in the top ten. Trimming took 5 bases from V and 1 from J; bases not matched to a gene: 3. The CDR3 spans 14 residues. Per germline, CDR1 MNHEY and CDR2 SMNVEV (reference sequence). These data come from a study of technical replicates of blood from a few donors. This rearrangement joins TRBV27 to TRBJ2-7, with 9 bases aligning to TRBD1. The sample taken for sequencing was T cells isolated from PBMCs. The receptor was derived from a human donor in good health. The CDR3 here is CASSRDRASYEQYF. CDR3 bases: TGTGCCAGCAGTCGGGACAGGGCATCCTACGAGCAGTACTTC.